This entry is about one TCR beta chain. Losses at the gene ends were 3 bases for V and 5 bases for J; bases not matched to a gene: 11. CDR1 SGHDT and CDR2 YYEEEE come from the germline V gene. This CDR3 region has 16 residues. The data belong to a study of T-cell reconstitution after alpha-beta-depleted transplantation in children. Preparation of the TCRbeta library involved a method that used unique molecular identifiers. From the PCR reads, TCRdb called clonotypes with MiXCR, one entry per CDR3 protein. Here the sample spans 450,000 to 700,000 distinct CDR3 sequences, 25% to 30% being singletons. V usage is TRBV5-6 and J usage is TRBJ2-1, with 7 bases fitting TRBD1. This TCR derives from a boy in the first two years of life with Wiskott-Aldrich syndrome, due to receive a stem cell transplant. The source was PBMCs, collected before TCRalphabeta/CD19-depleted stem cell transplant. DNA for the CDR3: TGTGCCAGCAGCTACTCGAGACAGGGTGGTCACAATGAGCAGTTCTTC. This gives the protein CASSYSRQGGHNEQFF. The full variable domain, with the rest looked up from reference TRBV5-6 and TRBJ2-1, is DAGVTQSPTHLIKTRGQQVTLRCSPKSGHDTVSWYQQALGQGPQFIFQYYEEEERQRGNFPDRFSGHQFPNYSSELNVNALLLGDSALYLCASSYSRQGGHNEQFFGPGTRLTVL.